The 27 T cell receptor beta chains given below trace back to one sample, sequenced in a study of blood T cell repertoires in COVID-19. Generated by immunoSEQ multiplex PCR, the TCRdb table keeps only in-frame clones and is missing some. Of 100,000 to 150,000 clones listed, approximately 85% are singletons. The material sequenced was peripheral blood. These TCRs come from a woman older than 75 with COVID-19, enrolled during active disease.

This chain uses TRBV28 with TRBJ2-1; possibly TRBD2 for D (5 bases). V lost 2 bases, J lost 4 bases, and 15 bases lay in between. The CDR3 is 16 amino acids. The germline V gene encodes CDR1 MDHEN and CDR2 SYDVKM. The CDR3 protein is CASSLLGNPSYNEQFF. CDR3 bases: TGTGCCAGCAGTTTACTCGGGAATCCCTCTTACAATGAGCAGTTCTTC.

This chain connects TRBV7-2 to TRBJ2-3, with 7 positions matching TRBD1. J was trimmed by 0 bases and V by 4 bases; bases with no gene match: 7. CDR3 size: 16 residues. Germline V CDR1 and CDR2: SGHTA, FQGNSA. The CDR3 loop reads CASSSVTGMSTDTQYF. The CDR3 DNA is TGTGCCAGCAGCTCGGTGACAGGGATGAGCACAGATACGCAGTATTTT.

This clone occurred a few times. The J gene is TRBJ1-1, the V gene TRBV7-8; 7 bases align to TRBD1. This CDR3 has 15 residues. The germline V gene has CDR1 SGHVS and CDR2 FQNEAQ. J was trimmed by 0 bases and V by 5 bases; bases with no gene match: 6. CDR3 region: CASSLQGRLNTEAFF. CDR3 nucleotides: TGTGCCAGCAGCCTACAGGGGCGATTGAACACTGAAGCTTTCTTT.

The CDR3: CASSLAGRGPDTGELFF. The CDR3 region has the DNA TGTGCCAGCAGCTTAGCGGGCAGGGGGCCGGACACCGGGGAGCTGTTTTTT. V usage is TRBV7-9 and J usage is TRBJ2-2; 8 bases line up with TRBD1. V lost 0 bases to trimming and J lost 3 bases; unmatched junction nucleotides: 6. Germline loops: CDR1 SEHNR, CDR2 FQNEAQ (reference sequence). There are 17 residues in the CDR3.

The rearrangement uses TRBV5-5 and TRBJ2-6, with D maybe TRBD2 (5 bases). V lost 1 base and J lost 2, with 7 bases in between. From germline, CDR1 is SGHKS and CDR2 YYEKEE (reference sequence). The CDR3 length is 15 residues. CDR3 coding DNA: TGTGCCAGCAGCTTGATCGGGGCTGGGGCCAACGTCCTGACTTTC. Translating gives CASSLIGAGANVLTF.

V and J are TRBV14 and TRBJ2-6; 9 bases line up with TRBD2. This CDR3 is built from 20 residues. V was clipped by 0 bases and J by 0 bases; unmatched bases: 9. The germline CDR1 and CDR2 sequences are SGHDN and FVKESK. CDR3: CASSQDPRLADGSGANVLTF. The CDR3 DNA reads as TGTGCCAGCAGCCAAGATCCTCGACTAGCGGACGGCTCTGGGGCCAACGTCCTGACTTTC.

The chain uses TRBV30 and TRBJ1-6; a possible D gene is TRBD1 (6 bases). The length of the CDR3 is 18 residues. CDR1 and CDR2 from the germline V gene are GTSNPN and SVGIG (reference sequence). The germline V and J ends were trimmed by 2 bases and 0 bases, with 17 bases remaining between them. This chain's CDR3 is CAWSLAGVGHSYNSPLHF. The CDR3 coding sequence is TGTGCCTGGAGTTTGGCAGGGGTTGGCCACTCCTATAATTCACCCCTCCACTTT. The entire variable domain, with the rest obtained from reference TRBV30 and TRBJ1-6, is as follows: SQTIHQWPATLVQPVGSPLSLECTVEGTSNPNLYWYRQAAGRGLQLLFYSVGIGQISSEVPQNLSASRPQDRQFILSSKKLLLSDSGFYLCAWSLAGVGHSYNSPLHFGNGTRLTVT.

The chain has TRBV4-2 and TRBJ2-1; 9 bases map to TRBD2. The CDR3 has 18 amino acids. After removal of 0 bases from V and 5 bases from J, the junction contained 11 bases not matched to a gene. CDR1 LGHNA and CDR2 YNFKEQ come from the germline V gene. The CDR3 DNA reads as TGTGCCAGCAGCCAAGATGGAGCACTAGCGGGTTTTAACAATGAGCAGTTCTTC. Protein: CASSQDGALAGFNNEQFF.

The J gene is TRBJ2-7, the V gene TRBV7-2; TRBD1 matches 8 bases. The CDR3 loop spans 15 amino acids. Germline V lookup: CDR1 SGHTA, CDR2 FQGNSA. V gave up 1 base and J gave up 4 bases; unmatched junction bases: 6. The CDR3 loop reads CASSLVAGQEYEQYF. The CDR3 coding sequence is TGTGCCAGCAGCTTAGTTGCGGGACAGGAATACGAGCAGTACTTC.

The chain carries TRBV6-2 or TRBV6-3 and TRBJ2-7; D might be TRBD2 (5 bases). V was clipped by 2 bases and J by 6 bases, with 8 bases between them. Germline CDR1 reads MNHEY; CDR2 reads SVGEGT. This CDR3 comprises 12 residues. The CDR3 protein is CASSYVGSEQYF. The CDR3 DNA is TGTGCCAGCAGTTACGTGGGGAGCGAGCAGTACTTC.

This chain joins TRBV11-2 and TRBJ1-1, with TRBD1 matching over 8 bases. Trimming cost V 5 bases and J 4 bases; bases outside gene matches: 12. The CDR3 extends over 16 amino acids. Germline values: CDR1 SGHAT, CDR2 FQNNGV. CDR3 residues: CASSRGAGGGGTEAFF. The CDR3 DNA is TGTGCCAGCAGCAGAGGGGCAGGGGGCGGAGGCACTGAAGCTTTCTTT.

The chain uses TRBV4-3 and TRBJ1-5; TRBD1 might be the D (5 bases). The V gene's germline CDR1 is LGHNA and CDR2 YSLEER. Between the trimmed V and J ends, which lost 4 bases and 4 bases, there was a span of 14 bases. The CDR3 has 15 residues. The CDR3 sequence is CASSLIQGENQPQHF. The DNA of the CDR3 is TGCGCCAGCAGCCTCATTCAGGGTGAGAATCAGCCCCAGCATTTT.

The chain combines TRBV6-2 or TRBV6-3 with TRBJ2-7; TRBD1 is a possible D gene (5 bases). V was shortened by 2 bases and J by 1 base, with 15 bases between the two germline ends. This CDR3 spans 16 amino acids. CDR1 is MNHEY, CDR2 SVGEGT, per germline. The CDR3 reads CASSYPGPGPSYEQYF. The CDR3 DNA is TGTGCCAGCAGTTACCCAGGGCCGGGCCCATCCTACGAGCAGTACTTC.

This chain uses TRBV4-3 with TRBJ2-7, with D tentatively TRBD2 (6 bases). V was trimmed by 1 base and J by 3 bases, leaving 16 bases between them. CDR3 length: 16 residues. The germline V gene has CDR1 LGHNA and CDR2 YSLEER. The CDR3 sequence is CASSQGPGLTFYEQYF. Written as DNA, the CDR3 is TGCGCCAGCAGCCAAGGACCGGGACTCACCTTCTACGAGCAGTACTTC.

The rearrangement joins TRBV5-1 to TRBJ2-1; 14 bases are shared with TRBD2. CDR1 is SGHRS and CDR2 is YFSETQ in the germline V gene. The CDR3 is 18 amino acids. Germline trimming cut 2 bases from V and 1 base from J; bases unmatched to any gene: 5. CDR3 amino acids: CASSFGTSGRGSYNEQFF. The CDR3 nucleotides are TGCGCCAGCAGCTTTGGGACTAGCGGGAGAGGGTCCTACAATGAGCAGTTCTTC.

The chain is built from TRBV6-6 and TRBJ2-1; D call uncertain. Germline CDR1 and CDR2: MNHNY and SVGAGI (reference sequence). The CDR3 spans 15 residues. The germline V and J ends were trimmed by 2 bases and 0 bases, with 8 bases remaining between them. The CDR3 sequence: CASSYLESSYNEQFF. The CDR3 DNA reads TGTGCCAGCAGTTACCTAGAGAGCTCCTACAATGAGCAGTTCTTC.

Written as DNA, the CDR3 is TGTGCCAGCAGCGTAGCGGGATCCTCTGGAAACACCATATATTTT. It codes for CASSVAGSSGNTIYF. The J gene is TRBJ1-3, the V gene TRBV9; D is unclear. V was clipped by 0 bases and J by 0 bases, with 7 bases between them. This CDR3 spans 15 amino acids. Germline V CDR1 and CDR2: SGDLS, YYNGEE.

The chain combines TRBV4-3 with TRBJ1-4, with D hard to call. Germline-derived CDR1 and CDR2 are LGHNA and YSLEER. V dropped 0 bases and J dropped 7 bases, with 9 bases sitting between them. CDR3 length: 14 residues. This CDR3 is CASSQDWLVEKLFF. The CDR3 coding sequence is TGCGCCAGCAGCCAAGATTGGCTTGTTGAAAAACTGTTTTTT.

The sample holds a few counts of this clone. The gene calls are TRBV6-2 or TRBV6-3 and TRBJ2-7; 8 bases fit TRBD2. V lost 2 bases and J lost 0; bases outside the gene matches: 0. CDR1 and CDR2 from the germline V gene are MNHEY and SVGEGT. The CDR3 runs 14 residues. The CDR3 DNA sequence: TGTGCCAGCAGTTACACTAGCGGCTCCTACGAGCAGTACTTC. Translated: CASSYTSGSYEQYF.

CDR3 sequence: CASSQDRQARYSNQPQHF. The CDR3 DNA follows: TGTGCCAGCAGCCAAGATCGGCAGGCCCGTTATAGCAATCAGCCCCAGCATTTT. The V gene is TRBV3-1 (or the pseudogene TRBV3-2), the J gene TRBJ1-5; D gene ambiguous. CDR1 is LGHDT, CDR2 YNNKEL, per germline (reference sequence). There are 18 residues in the CDR3. V was cut by 0 bases and J by 0 bases, with 15 bases left in between.

The chain carries TRBV3-1 (or the pseudogene TRBV3-2) and TRBJ2-1, with 7 bases lining up with TRBD1. V lost 4 bases to trimming and J lost 7 bases; unmatched junction nucleotides: 7. Germline loops: CDR1 LGHDT, CDR2 YNNKEL (reference sequence). The CDR3 length is 14 residues. The CDR3 region is CASSRDSFRNEQFF. The CDR3 region has the DNA TGTGCCAGCAGCCGGGACAGTTTTAGAAATGAGCAGTTCTTC.

V usage is TRBV24-1 and J usage is TRBJ2-7; TRBD2 matches 9 bases. Trimming removed 1 base from V and 7 bases from J; junction bases left unmatched: 10. The CDR3 covers 16 residues. Germline CDR1 reads KGHDR; CDR2 reads SFDVKD. CDR3 coding DNA: TGTGCCACCAGTGATTTCTTTTCTAGCGGGACGAGGGAGCAGTACTTC. Translated, it gives CATSDFFSSGTREQYF.

This rearrangement joins TRBV9 to TRBJ2-3, with 12 bases that match TRBD2. The CDR3 consists of 16 residues. Germline CDR1 and CDR2: SGDLS and YYNGEE. With V trimmed by 4 bases and J by 3 bases, 6 bases remained unmatched. CDR3 region: CASSPYTSGRTDTQYF. The CDR3 bases are TGTGCCAGCAGCCCTTACACTAGCGGGAGGACAGATACGCAGTATTTT.

This clone was detected once. This chain joins TRBV29-1 and TRBJ2-4; D may be TRBD2 (5 bases). The CDR3 covers 14 residues. From germline, CDR1 is SQVTM and CDR2 ANQGSEA. The ends were cut back, 5 bases at V and 5 bases at J, with 16 bases in the middle. The CDR3 loop is CSVLVGGSENIQYF. CDR3 nucleotide sequence: TGCAGCGTTTTGGTAGGTGGGAGCGAAAACATTCAGTACTTC.

The chain has TRBV4-3 and TRBJ2-3, with 7 positions matching TRBD2. V gave up 2 bases and J gave up 0 bases; unmatched junction bases: 5. This CDR3 is built from 16 residues. The germline V gene has CDR1 LGHNA and CDR2 YSLEER. CDR3 in amino acids: CASSQLAAPSTDTQYF. In DNA form, the CDR3 reads TGCGCCAGCAGCCAACTAGCGGCACCTAGCACAGATACGCAGTATTTT.

The CDR3 loop reads CASSLVAGFADTQYF. CDR3 coding DNA: TGCGCCAGCAGCTTGGTAGCGGGGTTCGCAGATACGCAGTATTTT. The V call is TRBV5-1, the J call TRBJ2-3; 8 positions agree with TRBD2. V trimming: 0 bases; J trimming: 4 bases; junction bases outside the gene matches: 4. The CDR3 extends over 15 amino acids. Germline assignment: CDR1 SGHRS and CDR2 YFSETQ.

The chain employs TRBV19 and TRBJ2-1; 9 nucleotides agree with TRBD2. Germline V gives CDR1 LNHDA, CDR2 SQIVND (reference sequence). The CDR3 totals 15 residues. Trimming removed 7 bases from V and 10 bases from J; junction bases left unmatched: 14. CDR3 sequence reads: CASKSAGGPPYEQFF. CDR3 DNA: TGTGCCAGTAAATCGGCGGGAGGGCCGCCATACGAGCAGTTCTTC.